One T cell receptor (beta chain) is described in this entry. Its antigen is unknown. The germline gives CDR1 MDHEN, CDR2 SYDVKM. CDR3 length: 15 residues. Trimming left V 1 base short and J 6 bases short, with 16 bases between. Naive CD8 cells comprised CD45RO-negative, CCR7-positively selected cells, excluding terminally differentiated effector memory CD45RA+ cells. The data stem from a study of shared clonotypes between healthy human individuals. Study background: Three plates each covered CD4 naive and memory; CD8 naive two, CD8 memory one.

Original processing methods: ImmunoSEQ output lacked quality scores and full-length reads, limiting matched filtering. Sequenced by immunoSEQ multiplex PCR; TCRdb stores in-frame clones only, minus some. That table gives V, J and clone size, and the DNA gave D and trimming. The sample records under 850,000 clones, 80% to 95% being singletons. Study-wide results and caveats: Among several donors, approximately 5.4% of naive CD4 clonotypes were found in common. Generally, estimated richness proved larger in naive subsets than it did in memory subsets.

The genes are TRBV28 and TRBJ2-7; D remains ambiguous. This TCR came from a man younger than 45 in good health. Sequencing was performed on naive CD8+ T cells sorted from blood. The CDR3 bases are TGTGCCAGCAGTTTATTGGTAGATGCCATGCGCGAGCAGTACTTC. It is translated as CASSLLVDAMREQYF.